This T cell receptor beta chain was recorded in a study of cytomegalovirus exposure and HLA in healthy donors. As for the study in general: Of the donors genotyped, several hundred in all, 75% to 85% fell in the Caucasian-associated ancestry cluster.

V was pared by 2 bases and J by 6 bases, with 6 bases of the junction left unmatched. Germline V gene data show CDR1 as MNHEY and CDR2 as SVGAGI. The CDR3 loop spans 14 amino acids. Use of 60 Vbeta and 13 Jbeta primers characterized the PCR. Produced via immunoSEQ multiplex PCR; TCRdb's table is partial and in-frame only. The data show over 70,000 clones, roughly three quarters seen once. As for this clone: Antigen: not known.

Broader study findings: Many donors shared some public TCRs, even though most TCR sequences were rare. Later genetic work tied a missense DCLRE1C variant to beta-chain V and J trimming. With further analysis later on, most CMV-associated TCR beta chains appeared HLA-restricted.

The chain combines TRBV6-5 with TRBJ1-1; 7 bases line up with TRBD1. This clonotype was obtained from a male donor in good health and CMV-seronegative. Material: PBMCs. The DNA for the CDR3 is TGTGCCAGCAGTTACCAGCAGGGGGGATCTGAAGCTTTCTTT. Translating it yields CASSYQQGGSEAFF.